This T cell receptor beta chain was observed in a study of tumor-infiltrating lymphocytes in primary liver carcinoma. At the level of the study: Surgical resection treated primary liver carcinoma in the patients. Study findings and constraints: Tumor specimens were characterized by a significantly higher top-250-clone fraction than blood (p = 0.039).

This clonotype was detected ten times or more. Its antigen is undetermined. TCR beta cDNA was reverse-transcribed from approximately 0.45 ug of total RNA. The reaction used a constant-region primer and ProtoScript II reverse transcriptase. Library construction for TCR beta comprised three nested multiplex PCR rounds performed with slightly modified ARM-PCR. TCRdb called the multiplex PCR reads again in MiXCR, with one record for every CDR3 protein. The sample contains approximately 300,000 distinct CDR3 sequences, 65% of which appear only once. Blood RNA came from unsorted whole blood; germline DNA was also extracted. The receptor comes from a man between 35 and 55 years old with primary liver carcinoma and hepatitis B virus infection. The sample taken for sequencing was peripheral blood.

CDR3 DNA: TGTGCCATCAGTGGGGACAACTCCTACAATGAGCAGTTCTTC. Encoded protein: CAISGDNSYNEQFF. The rearrangement uses TRBV10-3 and TRBJ2-1, with D maybe TRBD1 (6 bases). V lost 4 bases to trimming and J lost 0 bases, with 7 bases between them. This CDR3 is built from 14 residues. Germline V CDR1 and CDR2: ENHRY, SYGVKD.